What follows describes a single T cell receptor (delta chain). Translating this DNA gives a protein that differs at residue 11 from the TCRdb one, which belongs to a much larger clone; a read error is likely, and the protein shown is this translation. Germline CDR1 and CDR2: NSMFDY and ISSIKDK. The V end lost 1 base, the J end lost 0 bases, and 25 bases lay between the germline ends. The CDR3 is 19 residues long. The sample originates from a study of gamma-delta chains in newborns, infants, children. Study-level background: Innate gammadelta T cells reportedly expand polyclonally right after birth, driven by microbial exposure, per the title.

TCRdb reprocessed the reads using CATT. In the table there are nearly 8,500 delta-chain clones, 1.6% of which are singletons. The gene calls are TRAV29/DV5 and TRDJ1; a weak D match, TRDD2 (6 bases). The TCR sequence derives from a child who was a newborn, infant or young child, either healthy, febrile or measles-vaccinated (not recorded which). The sequenced sample consisted of blood. Here the CDR3 DNA reads TGTGCAGCAAGCAGGCCTTCCGGTGTTCTTCCTTTTTACACCGATAAACTCATCTTT. Its protein product is CAASRPSGVLPFYTDKLIF.